This T cell receptor beta chain was documented in a study of blood T cell repertoires in COVID-19. Study-level background: Samples of COVID-19 (acute and convalescent) were obtained from the United States, Italy and Spain.

Trimming cost V 1 base and J 9 bases, with 10 bases left between them. Germline V gives CDR1 SGDLS, CDR2 YYNGEE. There are 12 residues in the CDR3. This clone was found a few times. The repertoire was sequenced with immunoSEQ multiplex PCR; TCRdb's copy has only in-frame clones and lacks some. The repertoire holds fewer than 350,000 clones, with approximately 88% as singletons. Sequencing input: PBMCs or T cells enriched from blood (not recorded which). This sequence originates from a woman in her twenties or thirties who had recovered from COVID-19. The V and J genes are TRBV9 and TRBJ1-2; unclear D gene. The chain's CDR3 is CASSVMGVSYTF. The CDR3 nucleotides read TGTGCCAGCAGCGTAATGGGCGTAAGCTACACCTTC. The full variable domain, its missing parts supplied by reference TRBV9 and TRBJ1-2, is DSGVTQTPKHLITATGQRVTLRCSPRSGDLSVYWYQQSLDQGLQFLIQYYNGEERAKGNILERFSAQQFPDLHSELNLSSLELGDSALYFCASSVMGVSYTFGSGTRLTVV.